This TCR beta chain was observed in a study of blood T cells in healthy people across ages. Study-wide context: Template switching captured about one barcoded beta molecule per two T cells. Study-level results: In the absence of known donor CMV status, changes in expanded clonotypes were possibly confounded. Observed TCR beta diversity showed a strong correlation with the percentage of naive T cells as measured by flow cytometry.

With a J-beta primer mix and a sample-barcoded 5' primer, a second PCR ran roughly 6 to 11 cycles. A single record per CDR3 protein comes from TCRdb applying MiXCR to the 5' RACE reads. Among about 1.6 million distinct CDR3 sequences listed, about 35% were seen once. The sample providers were healthy Caucasian people from Russia, aged about 6 to 90. Looked up from germline, CDR1 is SGHRS and CDR2 is YFSETQ. The V gene end was trimmed by 3 bases and the J gene end by 0 bases; junction bases not matched to a gene: 12. This CDR3 is built from 18 residues. Note on this clonotype: Its antigen is not known.

J is TRBJ2-1 and V is TRBV5-1; 7 nucleotides align to TRBD2. This sequence originates from a woman aged 25 to 45 in good health. Sequenced sample: blood. In DNA, the CDR3 is TGCGCCAGCAGCTGGAGGGGTATAGCGGGTTTCTCCTACAATGAGCAGTTCTTC. It yields the protein CASSWRGIAGFSYNEQFF.